This T cell receptor beta chain was captured in a study of blood T cell repertoires in COVID-19. Turning to the study itself: Sample material is recorded as cDNA or gDNA derived from T cells, B-cell-depleted T cells, or PBMCs.

How the authors handled the data: Amplification from reference gene primers served as the basis for estimated nucleated cell counts. TCRdb keeps only in-frame clones here, not all; method: immunoSEQ multiplex PCR. From that table come the V and J calls and clone size; the DNA was used to work out D and trimming. The sample has about 140,000 clones, roughly 84% seen once. The ends lost 2 bases at V and 9 bases at J; junction bases unmatched: 7. Germline lookup yields CDR1 SEHNR and CDR2 FQNEAQ (reference sequence). CDR3 length: 15 residues. This clonotype originated in a man younger than 45 with COVID-19, enrolled during active disease. This sequence joins TRBV7-9 and TRBJ1-6, with 7 bases matching TRBD1. The sequenced sample was peripheral blood. The CDR3 protein is CASSLSRGSGSPLHF. The CDR3 DNA follows: TGTGCCAGCAGCTTATCCAGGGGGAGTGGTTCACCCCTCCACTTT.